These 31 T cell receptor beta chains were all obtained from the same sample, sequenced in a study of glioma-infiltrating T cells. TCR alpha and beta CDR3 regions were amplified from RNA using iRepertoire nested multiplex PCR. Using its own MiXCR run on the multiplex PCR reads, TCRdb lists one record per CDR3 protein. The sample has fewer than 500,000 distinct CDR3 sequences, around 38% seen once. The sample taken for sequencing was glioma tissue, nonneoplastic brain tissue, or PBMCs (not recorded which). These receptors came from a human donor with low-grade glioma or glioblastoma, undergoing nonglioma brain surgery, or in good health (not recorded which).

Comments on this clonotype: An end of the junction differs from the germline gene, which may be a read error. The V call is TRBV4-1, the J call TRBJ2-3; D ambiguous. The germline V gene has CDR1 MGHRA and CDR2 YSYEKL. The length of the CDR3 is 12 residues. CDR3 nucleotide sequence: TGCGCCAGCAGCAAAGAGCCAGATACGCAGTATTTT. Its translation is CASSKEPDTQYF.

This clonotype was counted at least ten times. V gene TRBV6-1 combines with J gene TRBJ1-4, with 7 bases matching TRBD1. The CDR3 runs 13 residues. J was trimmed by 5 bases and V by 6 bases; bases with no gene match: 3. The germline V gene has CDR1 MNHNS and CDR2 SASEGT. The CDR3 nucleotides read TGTGCCAGCAGGGGACAGTGGAATGAAAAACTGTTTTTT. It specifies CASRGQWNEKLFF.

The chain recombines TRBV7-9 with TRBJ2-5; D ambiguous. V lost 5 bases to trimming and J lost 3 bases, with 25 bases between them. Germline V gene data show CDR1 as SEHNR and CDR2 as FQNEAQ (reference sequence). The CDR3 runs 18 residues. CDR3 protein: CASSQRRWSDAQKETQYF. Written as DNA, the CDR3 is TGTGCCAGCAGCCAACGCAGGTGGTCGGACGCCCAAAAAGAGACCCAGTACTTC. Full variable domain (missing parts from reference TRBV7-9 and TRBJ2-5): DTGVSQNPRHKITKRGQNVTFRCDPISEHNRLYWYRQTLGQGPEFLTYFQNEAQLEKSRLLSDRFSAERPKGSFSTLEIQRTEQGDSAMYLCASSQRRWSDAQKETQYFGPGTRLLVL.

This clonotype was observed a handful of times. The rearrangement links TRBV11-3 to TRBJ2-1; D gene unclear. V was pared by 1 base and J by 8 bases, with 6 bases between. The CDR3 has 12 amino acids. CDR1 and CDR2 from the germline V gene are SGHNT and YENEEA. The CDR3 spells CASSLGLHEQFF. The CDR3 DNA follows: TGTGCCAGCAGCTTAGGGCTCCATGAGCAGTTCTTC.

This clonotype came up many times. The junction departs from the called germline gene at one end, perhaps through a read error. V and J are TRBV7-7 and TRBJ2-7; D is possibly TRBD1 or TRBD2 (5 bases each). Per the germline V gene, CDR1 is SSHAT and CDR2 is FNYEAQ (reference sequence). The CDR3 is made up of 14 amino acids. As DNA, the CDR3 is TGTGCTAGCAGCCCCCTCGGGGCTAGCTACGAGCAGTACTTC. Translating it yields CASSPLGASYEQYF.

This clonotype was counted between two and nine times. V gene TRBV14 combines with J gene TRBJ2-5; 11 bases match TRBD1. This CDR3 region has 15 residues. Germline V lookup: CDR1 SGHDN, CDR2 FVKESK. V shed 4 bases, J shed 4 bases, and the junction held 5 bases outside the gene matches. The CDR3 DNA is TGTGCCAGCAGCCCTACGGACAGGGGGCTAGAGACCCAGTACTTC. Translated: CASSPTDRGLETQYF.

About this clonotype: Just one base apart from a much larger clone, this may be a read error. Given the absence of the conserved phenylalanine or tryptophan at the CDR3 end, a read error is likely. The J gene is TRBJ2-7, the V gene TRBV7-2; D is perhaps TRBD2 (5 bases). The length of the CDR3 is 15 residues. V gave up 5 bases and J gave up 0 bases, with 14 bases separating them. Germline lookup yields CDR1 SGHTA and CDR2 FQGNSA. CDR3 DNA: TGTGCCAGCAGCCGATCTAGTGGGAGCTCCTACGAGCAGTACTCC. It encodes CASSRSSGSSYEQYS.

The sample holds many counts of this clonotype. J is TRBJ1-1 and V is TRBV27; D is undetermined. The germline V gene has CDR1 MNHEY and CDR2 SMNVEV (reference sequence). This CDR3 comprises 14 residues. V was cut by 0 bases and J by 1 base, with 6 bases left in between. CDR3 coding DNA: TGTGCCAGCAGTTTATCCAACGGGAACACTGAAGCTTTCTTT. Protein product: CASSLSNGNTEAFF.

About this clonotype: A read error may explain this, as a much larger clone is one base away. The CDR3 coding sequence is TGCAGTGCTGGATCCGGCTCAGGGGGCGAAGACACCATATATTTT. This gives the protein CSAGSGSGGEDTIYF. The rearrangement uses TRBV20-1 and TRBJ1-3, with 8 bases lining up with TRBD1. Losses at the gene ends were 5 bases for V and 8 bases for J; bases not matched to a gene: 14. The CDR3 covers 15 residues. The germline gives CDR1 DFQATT, CDR2 SNEGSKA (reference sequence).

The chain combines TRBV20-1 with TRBJ2-5; 13 positions match TRBD2. Germline lookup yields CDR1 DFQATT and CDR2 SNEGSKA (reference sequence). The J segment lost 5 bases and the V segment lost 5 bases, leaving 17 bases of the junction unmatched. The CDR3 is 18 residues long. The CDR3 spells CSARRPGLAGPTWETQYF. CDR3 nucleotide sequence: TGCAGTGCTCGCCGCCCGGGACTAGCGGGACCGACCTGGGAGACCCAGTACTTC.

In regard to this clonotype: A read error may be the cause here, since a much bigger clone is one base away. This chain connects TRBV15 to TRBJ2-1; 10 bases are a match to TRBD2. The CDR3 extends over 15 amino acids. Germline V gene lookup returns CDR1 LNHNV and CDR2 YYDKDF (reference sequence). In nucleotides, the CDR3 is TGTGCCACCATCAGAGCCCCTAGCGGGAGTGATGAGCAGTTCTTC. It yields the protein CATIRAPSGSDEQFF.

As for this clonotype: A much larger clone sits a single nucleotide away, making a read error possible. The V call is TRBV27, the J call TRBJ2-7; no definite D call. The length of the CDR3 is 15 residues. V lost 8 bases and J lost 3, with 20 bases in between. Germline CDR1 is MNHEY and CDR2 is SMNVEV (reference sequence). This CDR3 reads CASGYVGQSNYEQYF. The CDR3 DNA is TGTGCCAGCGGTTACGTAGGGCAATCGAACTACGAGCAGTACTTC.

Worth noting for this clonotype: Possible read error: a much larger clone is one base away. The chain uses TRBV6-2 or TRBV6-3 and TRBJ1-1; TRBD1 might be the D (6 bases). Trimming pared 11 bases from V and 0 bases from J, leaving 13 bases between. The CDR3 consists of 13 residues. CDR1 MNHEY and CDR2 SVGEGT come from the germline V gene. In nucleotides, the CDR3 is TGTGCCGGCGAGGGGGGGATGAACACTGAAGCTTTCTTT. It translates to CAGEGGMNTEAFF.

This clonotype occurred a few times. This chain uses TRBV20-1 with TRBJ1-5; no definite D call. This CDR3 region has 18 residues. The V gene's germline CDR1 is DFQATT and CDR2 SNEGSKA (reference sequence). Trimming pared 0 bases from V and 2 bases from J, leaving 20 bases between. This chain's CDR3 is CSARDLSYWSFGNQPQHF. The CDR3 nucleotides read TGCAGTGCTAGAGATCTGAGCTATTGGTCATTCGGCAATCAGCCCCAGCATTTT.

With respect to this clonotype: With a much larger clone just one base away, this may be a read error. The chain uses TRBV6-1 and TRBJ2-7; tentatively, D is TRBD1 (6 bases). V was shortened by 6 bases and J by 5 bases, with 26 bases between the two germline ends. Germline V gene data show CDR1 as MNHNS and CDR2 as SASEGT. This CDR3 has 17 residues. CDR3 region: CASSAFTTGAGADEQYF. The CDR3 coding sequence is TGTGCCAGCAGCGCCTTTACGACCGGGGCAGGGGCCGACGAGCAGTACTTC.

Notes on this clonotype: Possible read error: a much larger clone is one base away. The V and J genes are TRBV20-1 and TRBJ2-1; tentatively, D is TRBD2 (5 bases). The CDR3 covers 13 residues. CDR1 and CDR2 from the germline V gene are DFQATT and SNEGSKA (reference sequence). CDR3 amino acids: CGARDFRDDEQFF. The CDR3 nucleotides read TGCGGTGCTAGAGATTTTCGGGATGATGAGCAGTTCTTC.

This clonotype was detected ten times or more. The V and J genes are TRBV20-1 and TRBJ2-5, with a tentative D call TRBD2 (6 bases). The CDR3 is made up of 11 amino acids. Germline V gene sequence: CDR1 DFQATT, CDR2 SNEGSKA (reference sequence). CDR3 in amino acids: CSLTRAETQYF. The CDR3 nucleotides are TGCAGCCTGACTAGAGCGGAGACCCAGTACTTC.

The V gene is TRBV11-2, the J gene TRBJ2-1; 14 bases are a match to TRBD2. V lost 5 bases, J lost 0 bases, and 12 bases stayed unmatched. There are 20 residues in the CDR3. Germline CDR1 is SGHAT and CDR2 is FQNNGV. CDR3 in DNA: TGTGCCAGCAGCGATTGGACGGGACTAGCGGGGGATAGCTCCTACAATGAGCAGTTCTTC. Its protein product is CASSDWTGLAGDSSYNEQFF. Combining the CDR3 with reference TRBV11-2 and TRBJ2-1 gives the whole variable domain EAGVAQSPRYKIIEKRQSVAFWCNPISGHATLYWYQQILGQGPKLLIQFQNNGVVDDSQLPKDRFSAERLKGVDSTLKIQPAKLEDSAVYLCASSDWTGLAGDSSYNEQFFGPGTRLTVL.

J is TRBJ2-1 and V is TRBV18; TRBD2 agrees at 11 bases. V was pared by 3 bases and J by 6 bases, with 7 bases of the junction left unmatched. This CDR3 has 16 amino acids. The germline gives CDR1 KGHSH, CDR2 LQKENI. The CDR3 loop reads CASSPPGTSGLNEQFF. CDR3 bases: TGTGCCAGCTCACCTCCCGGGACTAGCGGTCTCAATGAGCAGTTCTTC.

This chain uses TRBV20-1 with TRBJ2-7, with 10 bases matching TRBD2. Germline CDR1 reads DFQATT; CDR2 reads SNEGSKA (reference sequence). The CDR3 has 15 amino acids. With 5 bases clipped from V and 0 bases from J, the junction kept 7 bases outside the gene matches. Written as DNA, the CDR3 is TGCAGTGCTGGTGGGACTAGCGCGAGCTCCTACGAGCAGTACTTC. It is translated as CSAGGTSASSYEQYF.

Many counts were recorded for this clonotype. The CDR3 loop is CATSRAPSPNQPQHF. The CDR3 coding sequence is TGTGCCACCAGCAGAGCCCCTAGTCCCAATCAGCCCCAGCATTTT. The chain has TRBV15 and TRBJ1-5, with no clear D. CDR1 is LNHNV and CDR2 is YYDKDF in the germline V gene (reference sequence). The CDR3 sequence is 15 residues long. Deletions cut 1 base from V and 3 bases from J, with 10 bases between.

The genes are TRBV6-2 or TRBV6-3 and TRBJ1-5; the D is unclear. Germline-derived CDR1 and CDR2 are MNHEY and SVGEGT. With 5 bases removed from V and 11 bases from J, the gap between germline ends came to 19 bases. The length of the CDR3 is 14 residues. The CDR3 nucleotides read TGTGCCAGCAGTGACCAGAGGACGGGCCAGACCCAGCATTTT. Translation: CASSDQRTGQTQHF.

The chain joins TRBV7-2 to TRBJ2-5, with 8 bases lining up with TRBD1. Per the germline V gene, CDR1 is SGHTA and CDR2 is FQGNSA. Losses at the gene ends were 1 base for V and 5 bases for J; bases not matched to a gene: 6. This CDR3 has 15 amino acids. Here the CDR3 DNA reads TGTGCCAGCAGCTTAGGGGGCAGGGGGCCGGAGACCCAGTACTTC. Its translation: CASSLGGRGPETQYF. Together with reference TRBV7-2 and TRBJ2-5, the CDR3 gives the full variable domain: GAGVSQSPSNKVTEKGKDVELRCDPISGHTALYWYRQSLGQGLEFLIYFQGNSAPDKSGLPSDRFSAERTGGSVSTLTIQRTQQEDSAVYLCASSLGGRGPETQYFGPGTRLLVL.

This chain links TRBV7-9 with TRBJ1-1; D is undetermined. V was pared by 11 bases and J by 0 bases, with 13 bases between. Germline V CDR1 and CDR2: SEHNR, FQNEAQ (reference sequence). This CDR3 has 13 residues. DNA for the CDR3: TGTGCCGCCAACTTCGGAGTGAACACTGAAGCTTTCTTT. Translated, it gives CAANFGVNTEAFF.

The sample holds a few counts of this clonotype. The rearrangement joins TRBV27 to TRBJ1-5; D is uncertain. Between the trimmed V and J ends, which lost 5 bases and 3 bases, there was a span of 11 bases. CDR1 MNHEY and CDR2 SMNVEV come from the germline V gene (reference sequence). The CDR3 contains 14 residues. The CDR3, as DNA: TGTGCCAGCAGTCTACGGCAATTCAATCAGCCCCAGCATTTT. Residues: CASSLRQFNQPQHF.

This clonotype was recorded many times. The V gene is TRBV15, the J gene TRBJ2-1, with TRBD2 identical over 7 bases. The CDR3 runs 16 residues. Unmatched junction bases numbered 6, after V lost 0 bases and J lost 4 bases. Germline-derived CDR1 and CDR2 are LNHNV and YYDKDF (reference sequence). The DNA of the CDR3 is TGTGCCACCAGCAGAGATGTGAGCGGGGATTACAATGAGCAGTTCTTC. Its protein product is CATSRDVSGDYNEQFF.

V and J are TRBV4-1 and TRBJ1-2; TRBD1 is a possible D gene (5 bases). The CDR3 has 15 amino acids. Germline values: CDR1 MGHRA, CDR2 YSYEKL. V lost 0 bases and J lost 6, with 14 bases in between. The chain's CDR3 is CASSQEGTGGNGYTF. The CDR3 DNA reads TGCGCCAGCAGCCAAGAGGGGACGGGGGGAAATGGCTACACCTTC.

The gene calls are TRBV27 and TRBJ2-5; D gene unclear. Between the trimmed V and J ends, which lost 3 bases and 1 base, there was a span of 6 bases. This CDR3 has 13 amino acids. Germline CDR1 MNHEY, CDR2 SMNVEV (reference sequence). The CDR3 nucleotides read TGTGCCAGCAGTTTTCGGGCCCAAGAGACCCAGTACTTC. It is translated as CASSFRAQETQYF.

This clonotype was counted ten times or more. This chain joins TRBV6-5 and TRBJ1-6; TRBD1 agrees at 8 bases. Trimming removed 2 bases from V and 4 bases from J; junction bases left unmatched: 4. Per the germline V gene, CDR1 is MNHEY and CDR2 is SVGAGI. CDR3 length equals 16 residues. The CDR3 DNA is TGTGCCAGCAGTTACGTACAGGGGGGATATAATTCACCCCTCCACTTT. This gives the protein CASSYVQGGYNSPLHF.

This clonotype was detected only a few times. The V gene is TRBV20-1, the J gene TRBJ2-5; TRBD1 is a possible D gene (6 bases). The germline V gene encodes CDR1 DFQATT and CDR2 SNEGSKA (reference sequence). V dropped 5 bases and J dropped 3 bases, with 10 bases sitting between them. This CDR3 region has 12 residues. CDR3 in DNA: TGCAGTGCTTCCAGGGGAGAAGAGACCCAGTACTTC. Its translation is CSASRGEETQYF.

In its sample, this clonotype was seen many times. The chain carries TRBV6-2 or TRBV6-3 and TRBJ2-2, with 7 bases that match TRBD2. V lost 6 bases, J lost 6 bases, and 13 bases stayed unmatched. CDR3 length: 16 amino acids. Germline CDR1 reads MNHEY; CDR2 reads SVGEGT. The CDR3 loop is CASRSLGLGTSGELFF. As DNA, the CDR3 is TGTGCCAGCAGATCCCTTGGACTAGGAACGTCCGGGGAGCTGTTTTTT.